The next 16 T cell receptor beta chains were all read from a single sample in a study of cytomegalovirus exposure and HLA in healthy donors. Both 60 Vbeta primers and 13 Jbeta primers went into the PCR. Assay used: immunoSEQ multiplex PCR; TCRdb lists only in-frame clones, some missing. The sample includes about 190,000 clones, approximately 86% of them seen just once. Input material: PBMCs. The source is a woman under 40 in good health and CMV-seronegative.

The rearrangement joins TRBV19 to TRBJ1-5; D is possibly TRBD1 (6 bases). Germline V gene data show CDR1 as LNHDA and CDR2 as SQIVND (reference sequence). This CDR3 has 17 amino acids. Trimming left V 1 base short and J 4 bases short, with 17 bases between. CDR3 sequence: CASSIGTDGSMNQPQHF. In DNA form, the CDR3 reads TGTGCCAGTAGTATAGGGACAGACGGATCCATGAATCAGCCCCAGCATTTT.

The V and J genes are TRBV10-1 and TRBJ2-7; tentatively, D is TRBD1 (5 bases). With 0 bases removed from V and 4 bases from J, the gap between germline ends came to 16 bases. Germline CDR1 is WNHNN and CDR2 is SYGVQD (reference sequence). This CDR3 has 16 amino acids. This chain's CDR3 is CASSESQGAYVYEQYF. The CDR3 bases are TGCGCCAGCAGTGAGTCGCAAGGGGCCTACGTTTACGAGCAGTACTTC.

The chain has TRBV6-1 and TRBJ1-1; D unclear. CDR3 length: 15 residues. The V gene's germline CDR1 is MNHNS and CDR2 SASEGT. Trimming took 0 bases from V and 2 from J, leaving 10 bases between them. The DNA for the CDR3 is TGTGCCAGCAGTGAAGCGGCACCACACAACACTGAAGCTTTCTTT. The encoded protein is CASSEAAPHNTEAFF.

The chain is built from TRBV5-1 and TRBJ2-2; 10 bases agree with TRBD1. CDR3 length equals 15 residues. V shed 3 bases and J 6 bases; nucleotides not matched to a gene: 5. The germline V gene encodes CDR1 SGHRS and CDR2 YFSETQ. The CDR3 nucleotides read TGCGCCAGCAGCTACGACAGGGGGCAGGCCGGGGAGCTGTTTTTT. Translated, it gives CASSYDRGQAGELFF.

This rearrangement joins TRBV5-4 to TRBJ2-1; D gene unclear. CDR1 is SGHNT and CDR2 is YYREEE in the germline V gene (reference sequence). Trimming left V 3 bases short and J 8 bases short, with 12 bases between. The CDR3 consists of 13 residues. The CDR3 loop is CASSSLAAHEQFF. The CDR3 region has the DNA TGTGCCAGCAGCTCATTGGCGGCCCATGAGCAGTTCTTC.

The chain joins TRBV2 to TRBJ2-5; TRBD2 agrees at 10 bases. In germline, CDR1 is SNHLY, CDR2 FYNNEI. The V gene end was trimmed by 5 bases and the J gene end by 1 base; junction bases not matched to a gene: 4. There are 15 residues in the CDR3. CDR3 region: CASSLAGGPQETQYF. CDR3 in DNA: TGTGCCAGCAGTTTAGCGGGAGGCCCCCAAGAGACCCAGTACTTC.

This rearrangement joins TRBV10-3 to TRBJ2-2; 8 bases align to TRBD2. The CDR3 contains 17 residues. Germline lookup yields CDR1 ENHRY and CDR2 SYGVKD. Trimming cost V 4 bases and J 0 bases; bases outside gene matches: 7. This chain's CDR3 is CAISVVAGISNTGELFF. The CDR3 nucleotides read TGTGCCATCAGTGTCGTAGCGGGAATTTCGAACACCGGGGAGCTGTTTTTT.

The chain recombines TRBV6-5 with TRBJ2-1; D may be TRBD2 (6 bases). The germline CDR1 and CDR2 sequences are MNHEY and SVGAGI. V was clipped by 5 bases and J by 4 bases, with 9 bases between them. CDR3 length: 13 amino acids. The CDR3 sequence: CASSGDLYNEQFF. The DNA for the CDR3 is TGTGCCAGCAGTGGGGACTTATACAATGAGCAGTTCTTC.

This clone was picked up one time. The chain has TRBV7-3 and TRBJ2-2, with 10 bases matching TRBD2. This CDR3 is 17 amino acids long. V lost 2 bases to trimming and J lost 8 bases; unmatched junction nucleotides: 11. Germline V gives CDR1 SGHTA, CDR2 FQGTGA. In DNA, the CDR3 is TGTGCCAGCAGCTTATTGGGGCTAGCGGGAGTGCCGGGGGAGCTGTTTTTT. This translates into CASSLLGLAGVPGELFF.

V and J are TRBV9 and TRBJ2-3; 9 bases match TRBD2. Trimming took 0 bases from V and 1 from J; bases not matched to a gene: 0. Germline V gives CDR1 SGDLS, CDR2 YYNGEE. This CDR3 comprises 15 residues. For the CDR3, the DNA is TGTGCCAGCAGCGTAGGGACTAGCGGCACAGATACGCAGTATTTT. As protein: CASSVGTSGTDTQYF.

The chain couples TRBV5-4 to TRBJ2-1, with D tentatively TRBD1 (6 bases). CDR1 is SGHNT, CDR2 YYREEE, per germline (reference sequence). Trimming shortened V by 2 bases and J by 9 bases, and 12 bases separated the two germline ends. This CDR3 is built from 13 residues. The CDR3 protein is CASSFGGSGEQFF. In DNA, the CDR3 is TGTGCCAGCAGCTTTGGGGGCTCCGGTGAGCAGTTCTTC.

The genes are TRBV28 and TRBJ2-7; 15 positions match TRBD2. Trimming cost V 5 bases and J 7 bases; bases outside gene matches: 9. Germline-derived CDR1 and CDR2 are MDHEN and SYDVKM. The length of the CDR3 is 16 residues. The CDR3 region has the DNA TGTGCCAGCAGTGCGCCCGGGACTAGCGGGAGGAGGGAGCAGTACTTC. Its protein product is CASSAPGTSGRREQYF.

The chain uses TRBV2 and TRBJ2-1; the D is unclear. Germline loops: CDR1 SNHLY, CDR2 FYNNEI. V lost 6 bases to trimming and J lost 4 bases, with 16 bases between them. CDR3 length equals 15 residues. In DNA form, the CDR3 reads TGTGCCAGCAGCCTCGACTCTCCTTCGTACAATGAGCAGTTCTTC. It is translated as CASSLDSPSYNEQFF.

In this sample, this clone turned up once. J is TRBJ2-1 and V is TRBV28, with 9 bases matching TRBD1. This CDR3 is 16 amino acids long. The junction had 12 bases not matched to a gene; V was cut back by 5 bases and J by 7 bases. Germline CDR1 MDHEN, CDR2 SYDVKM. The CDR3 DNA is TGTGCCAGCAGTCGGCCCGGGACAGGGAATGGGAATGAGCAGTTCTTC. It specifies CASSRPGTGNGNEQFF. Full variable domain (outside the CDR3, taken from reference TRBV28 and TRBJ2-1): DVKVTQSSRYLVKRTGEKVFLECVQDMDHENMFWYRQDPGLGLRLIYFSYDVKMKEKGDIPEGYSVSREKKERFSLILESASTNQTSMYLCASSRPGTGNGNEQFFGPGTRLTVL.

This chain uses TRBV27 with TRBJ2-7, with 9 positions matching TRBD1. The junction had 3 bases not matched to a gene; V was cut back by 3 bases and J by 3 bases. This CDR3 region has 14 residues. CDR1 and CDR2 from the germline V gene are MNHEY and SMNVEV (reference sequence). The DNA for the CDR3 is TGTGCCAGCAGTTTGACAGGGGGGATCTACGAGCAGTACTTC. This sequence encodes CASSLTGGIYEQYF.

The CDR3 here is CASSPDRGRYEQYF. CDR3 DNA sequence: TGTGCCAGCTCACCTGACAGGGGAAGGTACGAGCAGTACTTC. The chain links TRBV18 to TRBJ2-7, with 8 bases lining up with TRBD1. This CDR3 contains 14 residues. Germline CDR1 reads KGHSH; CDR2 reads LQKENI. V gave up 3 bases and J gave up 4 bases; unmatched junction bases: 5.